This T cell receptor (beta chain) derives from a study of beta chain features in type 1 diabetes. Study context: In all, some 100,000,000 sorted cells from all samples were analyzed.

Study findings and constraints: There were fewer insertions and more deletions at the VDJ junctions of type 1 diabetes patients. An over-representation of cells with high TCR expression could result from cDNA sequencing.

TCRB transcripts that were expressed got sequenced, as all of the isolated RNA had been reverse transcribed. Assay: immunoSEQ multiplex PCR; the TCRdb copy retains only in-frame clones and omits some. The sample yields under 400,000 clones, around a fifth seen once. This clone was found a few times. The antigen is undetermined. The junction and the germline gene differ at one end; a read error may be behind it. CDR3 length: 15 amino acids. The germline CDR1 and CDR2 sequences are SQVTM and ANQGSEA. The sequenced sample consisted of naive CD4+ T cells from blood. This chain connects TRBV29-1 to TRBJ1-2; 9 bases fit TRBD1. The receptor's source is a woman aged 18-29 years in good health. The CDR3 spells CSVEGGGTGTLGYTF. In DNA, the CDR3 is TGCAGCGTCGAAGGAGGGGGGACAGGGACCCTGGGCTACACCTTC. Drawing the rest from reference TRBV29-1 and TRBJ1-2, the complete variable domain is SAVISQKPSRDICQRGTSLTIQCQVDSQVTMMFWYRQQPGQSLTLIATANQGSEATYESGFVIDKFPISRPNLTFSTLTVSNMSPEDSSIYLCSVEGGGTGTLGYTFGSGTRLTVV.